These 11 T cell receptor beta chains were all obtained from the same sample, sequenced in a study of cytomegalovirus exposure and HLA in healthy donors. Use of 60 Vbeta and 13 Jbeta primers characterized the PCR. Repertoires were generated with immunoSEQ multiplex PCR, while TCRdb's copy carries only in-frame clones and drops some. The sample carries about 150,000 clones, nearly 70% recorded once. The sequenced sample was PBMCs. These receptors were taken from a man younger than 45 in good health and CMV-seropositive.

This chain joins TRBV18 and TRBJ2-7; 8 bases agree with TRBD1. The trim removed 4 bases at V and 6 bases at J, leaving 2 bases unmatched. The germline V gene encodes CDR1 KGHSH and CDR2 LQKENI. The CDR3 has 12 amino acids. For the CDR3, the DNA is TGTGCCAGCTCACTCAGGGGGCGCGAGCAGTACTTC. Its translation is CASSLRGREQYF.

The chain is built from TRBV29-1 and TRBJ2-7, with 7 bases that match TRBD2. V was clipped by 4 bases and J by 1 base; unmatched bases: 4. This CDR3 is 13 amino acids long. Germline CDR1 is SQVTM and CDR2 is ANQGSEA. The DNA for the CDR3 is TGCAGCGTTGGCAGGGAGGGATCCTACGAGCAGTACTTC. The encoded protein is CSVGREGSYEQYF.

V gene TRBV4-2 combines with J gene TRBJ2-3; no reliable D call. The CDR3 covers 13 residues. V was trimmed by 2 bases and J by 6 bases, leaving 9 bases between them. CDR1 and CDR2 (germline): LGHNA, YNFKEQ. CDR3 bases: TGTGCCAGCAGCCAATATAGTTTGGATACGCAGTATTTT. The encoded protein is CASSQYSLDTQYF.

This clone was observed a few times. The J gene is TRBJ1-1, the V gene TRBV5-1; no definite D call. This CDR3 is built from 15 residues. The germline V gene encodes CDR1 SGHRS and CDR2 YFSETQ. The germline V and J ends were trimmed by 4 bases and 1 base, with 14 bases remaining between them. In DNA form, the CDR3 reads TGCGCCAGCAGCCCCAGGCGGGGTGCGAACACTGAAGCTTTCTTT. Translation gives CASSPRRGANTEAFF.

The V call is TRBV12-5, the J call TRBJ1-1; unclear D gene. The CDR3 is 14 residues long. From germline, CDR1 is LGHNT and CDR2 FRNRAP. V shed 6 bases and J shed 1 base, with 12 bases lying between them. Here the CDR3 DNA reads TGTGCTAGTGGCTCCCCCGGGTGGAACACTGAAGCTTTCTTT. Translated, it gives CASGSPGWNTEAFF.

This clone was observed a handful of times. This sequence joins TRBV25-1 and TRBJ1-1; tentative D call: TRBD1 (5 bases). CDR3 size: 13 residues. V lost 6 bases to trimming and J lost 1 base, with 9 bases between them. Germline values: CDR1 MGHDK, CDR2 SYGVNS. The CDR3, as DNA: TGTGCCAGCAGCGCGGGGCAGAACACTGAAGCTTTCTTT. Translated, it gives CASSAGQNTEAFF. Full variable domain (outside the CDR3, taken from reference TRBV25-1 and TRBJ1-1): EADIYQTPRYLVIGTGKKITLECSQTMGHDKMYWYQQDPGMELHLIHYSYGVNSTEKGDLSSESTVSRIRTEHFPLTLESARPSHTSQYLCASSAGQNTEAFFGQGTRLTVV.

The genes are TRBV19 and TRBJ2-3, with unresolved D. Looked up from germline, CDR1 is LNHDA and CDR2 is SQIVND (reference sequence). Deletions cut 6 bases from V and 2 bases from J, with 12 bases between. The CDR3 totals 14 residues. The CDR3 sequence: CASRWSENTDTQYF. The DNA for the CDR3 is TGTGCCAGTAGGTGGAGTGAGAACACAGATACGCAGTATTTT.

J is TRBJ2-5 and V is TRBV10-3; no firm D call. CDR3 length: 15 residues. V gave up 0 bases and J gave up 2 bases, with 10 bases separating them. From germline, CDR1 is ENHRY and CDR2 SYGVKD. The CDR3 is CAISESVNYQETQYF. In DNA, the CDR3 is TGTGCCATCAGTGAGTCGGTGAACTATCAAGAGACCCAGTACTTC.

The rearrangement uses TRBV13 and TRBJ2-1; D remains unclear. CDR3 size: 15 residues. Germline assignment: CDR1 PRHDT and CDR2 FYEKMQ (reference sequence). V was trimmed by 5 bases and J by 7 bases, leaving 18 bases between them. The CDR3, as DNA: TGTGCCAGCAGCCGTATAGGAGAATTCGGGAATGAGCAGTTCTTC. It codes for CASSRIGEFGNEQFF.

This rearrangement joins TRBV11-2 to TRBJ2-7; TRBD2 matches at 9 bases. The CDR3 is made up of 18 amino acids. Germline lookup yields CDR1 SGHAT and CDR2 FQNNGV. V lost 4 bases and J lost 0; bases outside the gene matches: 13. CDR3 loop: CASSSSGGLAGISYEQYF. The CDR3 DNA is TGTGCCAGCAGCTCCTCGGGGGGGCTAGCGGGGATCTCCTACGAGCAGTACTTC. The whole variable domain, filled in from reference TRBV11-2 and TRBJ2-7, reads EAGVAQSPRYKIIEKRQSVAFWCNPISGHATLYWYQQILGQGPKLLIQFQNNGVVDDSQLPKDRFSAERLKGVDSTLKIQPAKLEDSAVYLCASSSSGGLAGISYEQYFGPGTRLTVT.

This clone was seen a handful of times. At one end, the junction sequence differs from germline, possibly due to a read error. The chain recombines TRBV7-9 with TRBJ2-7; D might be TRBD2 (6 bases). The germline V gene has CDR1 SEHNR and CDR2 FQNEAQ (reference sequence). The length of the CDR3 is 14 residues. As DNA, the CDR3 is TGTTCCAGCAGCTACGAGGGGACTTCGGACGAGCAGTACTTC. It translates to CSSSYEGTSDEQYF. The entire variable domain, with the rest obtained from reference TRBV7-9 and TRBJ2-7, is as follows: DTGVSQNPRHKITKRGQNVTFRCDPISEHNRLYWYRQTLGQGPEFLTYFQNEAQLEKSRLLSDRFSAERPKGSFSTLEIQRTEQGDSAMYLCSSSYEGTSDEQYFGPGTRLTVT.